The T cell receptor (beta chain) described here comes from a study of cytomegalovirus exposure and HLA in healthy donors. The germline V gene has CDR1 GTSNPN and CDR2 SVGIG (reference sequence). With 1 base clipped from V and 3 bases from J, the junction kept 8 bases outside the gene matches. This CDR3 region has 15 residues. PCR was performed using 60 Vbeta and 13 Jbeta primers. Clones were sequenced by immunoSEQ multiplex PCR, and TCRdb holds only the in-frame ones, with some missing. The table lists fewer than 150,000 clones, about 74% of them singletons. Healthy bone marrow donors made up the cohort.

The sequencing input was PBMCs. The chain combines TRBV30 with TRBJ2-7, with 8 bases identical to TRBD1. This TCR was sampled from a woman aged 45-65 years in good health and CMV-seronegative. CDR3 sequence reads: CAWSDRGSVIYEQYF. The CDR3 bases are TGTGCCTGGAGTGACAGGGGGAGTGTAATCTACGAGCAGTACTTC.